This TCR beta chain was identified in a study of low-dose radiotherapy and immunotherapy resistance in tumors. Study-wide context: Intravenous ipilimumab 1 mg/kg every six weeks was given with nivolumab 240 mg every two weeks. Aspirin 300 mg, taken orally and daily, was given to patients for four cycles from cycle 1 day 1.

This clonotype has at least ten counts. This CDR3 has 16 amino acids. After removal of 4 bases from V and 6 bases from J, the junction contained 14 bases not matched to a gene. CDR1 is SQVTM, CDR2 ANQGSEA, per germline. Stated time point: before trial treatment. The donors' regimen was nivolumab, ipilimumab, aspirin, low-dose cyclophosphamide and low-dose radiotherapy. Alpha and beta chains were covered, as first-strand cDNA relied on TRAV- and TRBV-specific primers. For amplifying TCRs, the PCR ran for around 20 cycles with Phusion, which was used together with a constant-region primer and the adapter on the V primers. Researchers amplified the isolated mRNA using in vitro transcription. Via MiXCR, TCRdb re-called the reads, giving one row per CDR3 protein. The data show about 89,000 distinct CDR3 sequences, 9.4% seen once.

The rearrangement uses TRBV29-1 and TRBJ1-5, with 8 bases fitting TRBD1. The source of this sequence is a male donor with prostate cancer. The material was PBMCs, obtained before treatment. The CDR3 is CSVVVQGAQGGQPQHF. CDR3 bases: TGCAGCGTTGTGGTCCAGGGGGCTCAGGGGGGTCAGCCCCAGCATTTT.